Included here is one T cell receptor beta chain sequence, with context. Its antigen is unidentified. Germline-derived CDR1 and CDR2 are KGHSH and LQKENI. The CDR3 runs 13 residues. Trimming removed 7 bases from V and 2 bases from J, with 11 bases in between. Every specimen provided about 0.95-11 million cryopreserved PBMC before DNA extraction took place. This sample stems from a study of long-term antiretroviral therapy in people with HIV. Study findings and constraints: HIV repertoires covered narrower CDR3 length ranges than controls did. Even long-term ART left TRB diversity below transplant donor controls, despite gains.

A v3.0 immunoSEQ assay was performed at survey level. Assay used: immunoSEQ multiplex PCR; TCRdb lists only in-frame clones, some missing. The data show 30,000 to 50,000 clones, 85% to 90% seen once. The sequenced sample was unsorted PBMCs, obtained 3.1 years after starting antiretroviral therapy. The TCR comes from a woman aged 50 to 60 with HIV. The chain uses TRBV18 and TRBJ1-2; D is undetermined. CDR3 bases: TGTGCCAGCTACAAGGATGGAAACTATGGCTACACCTTC. Translating gives CASYKDGNYGYTF.